The TCR beta chain under discussion was sequenced for a study of OX40 agonist ivuxolimab in advanced cancers. With respect to the entire study: Ivuxolimab, which targeted the costimulatory receptor OX40 (CD134), was an agonistic, fully human IgG2 monoclonal antibody. Intravenous ivuxolimab was administered to patients every 2 weeks at six dose levels: 0.01, 0.1, 0.3, 1.5, 3 and 10 mg/kg. Of the 50 to 55 dose-escalation patients, hepatocellular carcinoma was present in roughly 19, melanoma in roughly 15, renal cell carcinoma in 9 and head and neck cancer in 9. In the dose-escalation cohort, more than 75% of patients were male, and the mean age was approximately 55 years, with a range of roughly 20 to 80. Patients were allowed to have had prior anti-PD-1, anti-PD-L1 or anti-CTLA-4 therapy, and 30% to 50% of the dose-escalation patients had previously received checkpoint inhibitors. Partial responses occurred in three dose-escalation patients, of whom one had hepatocellular carcinoma and two had cutaneous melanoma. The purpose of peripheral TCRbeta sequencing was to test whether ivuxolimab changed TCR sequence diversity and led to clonal T-cell expansion. The paper reports the monotherapy dose-escalation portion (N ≈ 52 patients) of the phase I ivuxolimab trial.

V is trimmed back by 2 bases and J by 8 bases, and the junction contains 3 bases that no gene match accounts for. Based on the germline V gene, the CDR1 and CDR2 sequences are SGHRS and YFSETQ. The CDR3 spans 13 residues, from the cysteine through the phenylalanine. Solely the CDR3 DNA is kept, with 39 bases framed from the first base. Overall study results and their limits: In the 0.1-3.0 mg/kg groups, partial responders had among the lowest normalized peripheral clonal expansion, particularly in CD8+ T cells. At doses from 0.1 to 3.0 mg/kg, clonal expansion was seen in both CD4+ and CD8+ blood T cells between baseline and week 6. Low levels of normalized T-cell clonal expansion were also seen in some patients who did not respond. After ivuxolimab, CD8+ T cells had more expanded clones than CD4+ T cells on average. Antigen specificity was not determined for the clonally expanded peripheral T cells.

Genomic DNA was extracted from sorted cells for sequencing of the TCRbeta CDR3 region. The immunoSEQ Assay was used for sequencing of TCRbeta CDR3 regions. Here the immuneACCESS table is served through TCRdb, limited to in-frame sequences with V and J called. Missing clones are a known gap in these copies; in checked studies unresolved V genes cover under half, and the rest lacks a known reason. The sample has fewer than 95,000 clones on record, 70% to 90% of them singletons. About 0.6% of the sample is in the top ten clones. Patients with autoimmune disease history or receiving systemic immunosuppression were excluded from the trial. Peripheral blood for TCR sequencing was drawn from every dose cohort at baseline, at cycle 4 day 1 and at cycle 7 day 1. The samples were taken from a phase I, first-in-human, multicenter, open-label dose-escalation trial of ivuxolimab. Adults with locally advanced or metastatic melanoma, renal cell carcinoma, hepatocellular carcinoma or head and neck squamous cell carcinoma were enrolled in the trial. Before TCR sequencing, CD4+ T cells and CD8+ T cells from peripheral blood were sorted into separate populations.

A word on this clone: It has no known antigen specificity. Qualities for individual bases were not recorded, and no much larger clone is one base off.

Rearrangement joined TRBV5-1 to TRBJ2-1; 8 nucleotides in the junction match TRBD2. The sequence was obtained from an adult with an advanced solid tumor such as melanoma, head and neck, liver or kidney cancer. The sequences come from CD4+ or CD8+ T cells sorted from blood, collected in a trial of the OX40 agonist ivuxolimab. The CDR3 region reads CASSLGLADEQFF. The sequence in DNA is TGCGCCAGCAGCTTAGGACTAGCTGATGAGCAGTTCTTC.